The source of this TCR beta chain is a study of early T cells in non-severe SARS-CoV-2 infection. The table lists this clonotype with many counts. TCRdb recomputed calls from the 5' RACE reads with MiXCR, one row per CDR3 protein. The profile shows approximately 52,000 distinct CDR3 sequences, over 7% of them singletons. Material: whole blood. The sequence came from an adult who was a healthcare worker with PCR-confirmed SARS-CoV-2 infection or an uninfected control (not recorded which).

CDR3 coding DNA: TGCAGCGTCGGACAGGCCTACGAGCAGTACTTC. Encoded protein: CSVGQAYEQYF. This chain links TRBV29-1 with TRBJ2-7; 7 bases line up with TRBD1. CDR1 is SQVTM, CDR2 ANQGSEA, per germline. The V segment lost 6 bases and the J segment 2 bases; nucleotides outside the gene matches: 1. CDR3 length: 11 amino acids.